Frequency places the clone carrying this TCR beta chain as medium-sized. The read terminates 3 residues before the CDR3 end, so the remaining end is supplied by the germline J gene. This record belongs to a study of T cells in women clearing cervical HPV infection. Trimming at V came to 5 bases and at J to 4 bases, leaving 10 bases not matched to a gene. The CDR3 loop spans 15 amino acids. CDR1 is SNHLY, CDR2 FYNNEI, per germline. Here immunoSEQ multiplex PCR was the method, and the copy in TCRdb shows in-frame clones only, minus some. The sample yields about 40,000 clones, of which the top ten take up 4.5% to 5.5%.

The sample comprised blood buffy coat. The chain employs TRBV2 and TRBJ2-7; 8 positions match TRBD1. The sequence was obtained from a woman between 18 and 70 years old with a cervical HPV16 infection that either progressed to CIN3+ or cleared (not recorded which). The CDR3 DNA, read in part, is TGTGCCAGCAGTTCGGGGGCAGGGGGCGGGTACGAG. Amino acids: CASSSGAGGGYE. The full CDR3 protein is CASSSGAGGGYEQYF.